The 7 T cell receptor beta chains given below trace back to one sample, sequenced in a study of beta chain features in type 1 diabetes. Whole-study findings and limits: A moderate, significant TCRB CDR3 shortening appeared in type 1 diabetes across four CD4+ subsets.

Isolated RNA was reverse transcribed in full, so expressed TCRB transcripts were sequenced. Sequenced by immunoSEQ multiplex PCR; TCRdb stores in-frame clones only, minus some. The sample lists 300,000 to 400,000 clones; around 9.7% were seen once. Their antigens remain unidentified. Material: central memory CD4+ T cells from blood. These TCRs come from a man under 40 with type 1 diabetes.

This chain links TRBV5-1 with TRBJ2-2; perhaps TRBD2 as D (5 bases). The CDR3 spans 16 residues. The V and J ends lost 1 base and 5 bases respectively, with 15 bases between them. From germline, CDR1 is SGHRS and CDR2 YFSETQ. This CDR3 reads CASSLLGAGGTGELFF. In DNA form, the CDR3 reads TGCGCCAGCAGCTTGTTGGGTGCGGGCGGAACCGGGGAGCTGTTTTTT.

This clone was found a few times. The V call is TRBV11-2, the J call TRBJ1-5; D remains ambiguous. V shed 5 bases and J shed 3 bases, with 14 bases lying between them. Germline CDR1 is SGHAT and CDR2 is FQNNGV. The CDR3 is 15 amino acids. This chain's CDR3 is CASSPDGQVNQPQHF. In DNA, the CDR3 is TGTGCCAGCAGCCCGGACGGCCAAGTCAATCAGCCCCAGCATTTT.

This clone occurred many times. The chain has TRBV2 and TRBJ1-5; possible D gene TRBD1, 5 bases. V was trimmed by 3 bases and J by 8 bases, leaving 14 bases between them. The CDR3 extends over 14 amino acids. Germline CDR1 reads SNHLY; CDR2 reads FYNNEI. CDR3 nucleotide sequence: TGTGCCAGCAGTGAGGGACGGAACGGGGAGCCCCAGCATTTT. Its translation is CASSEGRNGEPQHF.

There are a few counts of this clone. The V and J genes are TRBV7-2 and TRBJ2-7, with a possible D match to TRBD2 (7 bases). V lost 5 bases, J lost 5 bases, and 22 bases lay in between. This CDR3 has 16 residues. Germline lookup yields CDR1 SGHTA and CDR2 FQGNSA. The CDR3 reads CASSLSPGGGQNEQYF. CDR3 bases: TGTGCCAGCAGCCTCTCCCCGGGCGGGGGCCAGAACGAGCAGTACTTC.

This chain links TRBV30 with TRBJ2-7; D not certain. The CDR3 spans 11 residues. Germline CDR1 GTSNPN, CDR2 SVGIG (reference sequence). V lost 1 base, J lost 8 bases, and 9 bases lay in between. CDR3 DNA sequence: TGTGCCTGGAGTGCGAAATACCAGCAGTACTTC. Residues: CAWSAKYQQYF.

The gene calls are TRBV27 and TRBJ1-5; D is possibly TRBD1 (6 bases). Trimming removed 5 bases from V and 1 base from J, with 15 bases in between. This CDR3 is built from 16 residues. Germline-derived CDR1 and CDR2 are MNHEY and SMNVEV (reference sequence). The CDR3 is CASSDIQGGSNQPQHF. The DNA for the CDR3 is TGTGCCAGCAGTGACATACAGGGAGGCAGCAATCAGCCCCAGCATTTT.

J is TRBJ2-5 and V is TRBV29-1; D might be TRBD1 (7 bases). Gene TRBJ2-7 matches the end of the DNA better, so the J call may be wrong. The CDR3 is 13 amino acids. Germline CDR1 SQVTM, CDR2 ANQGSEA. This CDR3 is CSVEDQGGIEQYF. CDR3 in DNA: TGCAGCGTTGAAGATCAGGGGGGTATCGAGCAGTACTTC.